The T cell receptor beta chain under discussion was sequenced for a study of cytomegalovirus exposure and HLA in healthy donors (dated by TCRdb to 2015 to 2018). About the study as a whole: An earlier analysis of under 600 of the donors reported 250 to 350 Gb of sequence data and more than 90 million unique TCR beta sequences from approximately 180 million T cells. The genetic ancestry cluster associated with self-reported Caucasian donors included roughly four fifths of the roughly 410 genotyped donors. HLA typing covered class I and class II loci at four-digit resolution. A later analysis re-analyzed previously published TCR beta repertoires from roughly 690 donors and added high-resolution HLA genotyping to study TCR occurrence patterns. Every repertoire in the discovery cohort had been generated on one and the same sequencing platform. An earlier analysis of several hundred of the donors applied high-throughput TCR beta sequencing to assess whether each TCR beta V gene segment acted as functional or pseudogenic. The aim of the study was to test whether cataloging public T cell receptors could identify signatures of past pathogen exposure. Donor age, sex, ethnicity and CMV serostatus were compiled together with the repertoire data. To predict cytomegalovirus infection status, the study combined high-throughput TCR immunosequencing, statistical association of individual TCRs with disease status, and machine learning. Using immunosequencing, the study profiled T cell repertoires from about 650 subjects and related those repertoires to cytomegalovirus serostatus. Among almost 400 genotyped donors of the cohort, an average of about 240,000 unique TCR beta nucleotide sequences were sequenced per donor, roughly a sixth of them non-productive. Five DR-DQ haplotypes were handled as single units for association and clustering because linkage in the cohort was strong. A separate validation cohort of 100 to 150 different subjects was used in addition to the approximately 700-subject first cohort. Typing coverage differed by locus: A, B, C, DRB1 and DQB1 were typed in roughly 629-640 donors, DQA1 in 522, DPA1 in around 610, and DPB1 in roughly 470. Rather than drawing on any new phenotypic data, the later analysis identified candidate immune exposures from TCR beta sequences and the way those sequences occurred across donors. A later genetic analysis took genome-wide SNP genotypes for about 65% of the 666 donors and used that subset as a discovery cohort. About 320 gigabases of sequencing data and approximately 84 million unique TCR sequences were included in an early release covering about 700 HLA-typed donors. Here is what the overall study found, with its caveats: A later genetic analysis associated a missense DCLRE1C variant with V-gene and J-gene trimming of TCR beta chains, and an independent cohort replicated the association. It was suggested by the authors that the approach could potentially be generalized to other disease states and immunological phenotypes. According to a later analysis, parvovirus B19, influenza, CMV and Epstein-Barr virus appeared linked to several top co-occurrence clusters. The study listed approximately 150 TCR beta chains as associated with cytomegalovirus. When HLA alleles, especially DR and DQ, strongly co-occurred, attributing TCR associations to individual alleles was difficult. Three of the identified cytomegalovirus-associated TCR beta chains were confirmed in vitro to be specific for cytomegalovirus antigens. A further reported finding was that TCR beta sequences accurately predicted the HLA-A and HLA-B alleles for most subjects in the first cohort. Most CMV-associated TCR beta chains appeared to be HLA-restricted in a later analysis, and the HLA associations seemed to be driven largely by CMV exposure. In a later analysis, HLA-associated TCR beta chains were found to be more clonally expanded and to have lower generation probabilities than equally common non-associated chains. Linkage disequilibrium might explain the correlated functional status among segregating V segments, but an unknown experimental factor could not be excluded. In a later analysis, TCR association rates were found to vary across HLA loci, with the most associated TCRs seen for DRB1 alleles and the fewest for HLA-C alleles. At a false discovery rate of 0.05, a later analysis linked 16,000 or so TCR beta sequences to specific HLA alleles. The presence/absence analyses assumed that sequencing depth was roughly uniform across donors, and that assumption may not be true. In both the original and validation cohorts, the classifier was reported to diagnose cytomegalovirus status with high specificity and sensitivity. While some public TCRs were present in many individuals, most TCR sequences turned up only very rarely across donors. Because HLA typing was missing for some donors at each locus, association tests included only the typed subset. For the cohort, immune exposure information was limited to CMV serostatus. An earlier analysis of approximately 530 of the donors showed that most TCR beta V segments appeared in productive rearrangements either about 87% or about 30% of the time, which broadly matched IMGT annotations. Because counts were too low, seventeen rarely observed V segments, including chromosome 9 orphons, were left out of the earlier analysis of approximately 500 of the donors. The sequencing pipeline was judged likely to have produced a cluster of highly shared sequence variants as a technical artifact. The cohort was sequenced for TCR beta chains only, and without alpha or paired-chain data the features that could be detected were limited. In a later genetic analysis, fewer N-insertions in productive TCRs were reported among donors in an Asian-associated ancestry cluster than the roughly 700-donor mean.

Libraries were built with the immunoSEQ multiplex PCR assay. For the multiplex PCR, a mixture combining 60 forward primers for TCR Vbeta segments and 13 reverse primers for TCR Jbeta segments was used. A multiplex PCR assay on genomic DNA amplified the CDR3 region of rearranged TCR beta genes. The Illumina HiSeq System was used to sequence the amplified TCR beta libraries as 87-base-pair reads. In the authors' own workflow: Across the 600 to 700 repertoires, a later analysis counted 78 million or so unique TCR beta chains, some 11 million of which were shared by at least two donors. To remove PCR and sequencing errors, raw reads were error-corrected and collapsed into unique sequences using a nearest-neighbor algorithm that merged closely related sequences. V, D and J gene segments were assigned by aligning CDR3 sequences to IMGT reference sequences. For a sequence to be retained, a match of at least six nucleotides to both a V gene segment and a J gene segment was required. A rearrangement counted as productive if the CDR3 had no stop codons and remained in frame with V and J, and every other rearrangement counted as non-productive. Following IMGT convention, CDR3 was defined as the stretch from the second conserved V-encoded cysteine up to the conserved J-encoded phenylalanine. The earlier analysis of approximately 500 of the donors excluded sequences that lacked an unambiguous match to a single V gene segment. An earlier analysis of 587 of the donors called V segments functional above 56.7% productive rearrangements and segregating when the between-donor standard deviation exceeded 5%. A statistical classification framework was developed to diagnose cytomegalovirus status using the catalog of TCR beta chain sequences. V and J gene assignment, in a later analysis, came from comparing TCR nucleotide sequences with IMGT/GENE-DB human TR gene sequences. In a later analysis, CDR3 sequences and most-parsimonious VDJ recombination scenarios were assigned using the TCRdist pipeline. In a later analysis, each TCR beta chain was defined by its CDR3 amino acid sequence together with its V-gene family, and reads without a unique V-gene family were excluded. A later analysis removed 450 to 600 highly shared, low-generation-probability nucleotide sequences to deal with suspected cross-contamination and a sequencing artifact. For each public chain, a later analysis derived a clonal expansion index from normalized ranks of inferred template counts within each repertoire. Generation probabilities in a later analysis came from a VDJ recombination model fitted to out-of-frame rearrangements, and those results were checked against IGoR. In a later analysis, TCR-TCR, TCR-HLA and TCR-CMV co-occurrence was scored with hypergeometric tests, and a repertoire-size bias correction was applied to TCR pairs. A later analysis estimated false discovery rates by permuting HLA or CMV assignments 20 times. In a later analysis, co-occurring TCRs were grouped using DBSCAN, and TCRdist sequence similarity was added for clustering within HLA-allele-positive subsets. Co-occurrence clustering excluded repertoires with fewer than 30,000 or more than 120,000 public chains, plus five with anomalous nucleotide sharing. Drawn from immuneACCESS, this table holds only the in-frame rearrangements with V and J called that TCRdb kept. Clones are partly lost; checked studies trace under half to an unresolved V gene and leave the rest unexplained. The DNA was the basis for D and trimming; V, J and clone size are from that table. This sample gives 100,000 or so clones in total; around 80% of them show up just once. The ten largest clones take up approximately 6.9% of the sample.

In regard to this clone: Its antigen is still unknown. Base qualities are missing; no much larger clone stands one base away.

The cohort comprised 666 healthy bone marrow donors. Cohort members were all nominally healthy when sampled, although unrecorded immune exposures were likely present. The donor was CMV seropositive and was included in the group of 270 or so seropositive cohort members. Every donor gave a peripheral blood sample, and the peripheral blood mononuclear cells from that sample were used for TCR beta sequencing. Genomic DNA was extracted from the blood cell samples with the Qiagen DNeasy Blood Extraction Kit. The clonotype comes from a man younger than 45 in good health and CMV-seropositive. Source material: PBMCs.

The DNA reads as follows: TGCGCCAGCAGCTCCATGGGACAGTCCACCGGGGAGCTGTTTTTT. The resulting protein is CASSSMGQSTGELFF. This chain joins TRBV5-1 to TRBJ2-2, with TRBD1 identical over 7 junction bases. Unmatched junction bases come to 6, with V trimmed by 3 bases and J by 4 bases. From the germline V gene, CDR1 is SGHRS and CDR2 is YFSETQ. From the cysteine through the phenylalanine, the CDR3 covers 15 amino acids. Only CDR3 DNA is held: 45 bases, read in frame from base 1.